The clone carrying this T cell receptor beta chain has just a few counts. The antigen is undetermined. This sample is part of a study of OX40 agonist ivuxolimab in advanced cancers. As for the study in general: Among those enrolled, mean age was roughly 62 years (range about 23 to 80) and approximately 80% were male. A history of anti-PD-1, anti-PD-L1 or anti-CTLA-4 therapy was acceptable, and approximately 40% had some. Whole-study results and caveats: Clonal expansion was seen in CD4+ and CD8+ blood T cells by week 6 at 0.1 to 3.0 mg/kg.

The repertoire was sequenced with immunoSEQ multiplex PCR; TCRdb's copy has only in-frame clones and lacks some. This table holds roughly 11,000 clones, about three quarters found once. CDR3 size: 12 residues. Germline-derived CDR1 and CDR2 are MNHEY and SMNVEV (reference sequence). Trimming took off 3 bases at V and 8 bases at J, with 8 bases between the two ends. This specimen consisted of CD4+ or CD8+ T cells sorted from blood, obtained in a trial of the OX40 agonist ivuxolimab. The origin of this receptor is an adult with an advanced solid tumor such as melanoma, head and neck, liver or kidney cancer. The chain joins TRBV27 to TRBJ2-1; TRBD2 might be the D (5 bases). CDR3 protein: CASSLVRDEQFF. CDR3 coding DNA: TGTGCCAGCAGTTTGGTGAGGGATGAGCAGTTCTTC.